The present entry profiles one T cell receptor beta chain with its context. Its antigen is currently unknown. The sample originates from a study of radiotherapy plus CTLA-4 blockade in lung cancer. Study in general: Objective response was observed in about 19% of patients, and disease control in roughly 31%.

Study results and caveats: Among blood TCR repertoires after radiotherapy plus ipilimumab, tumor-derived clones expanded.

The CDR3 is 13 residues long. Trimming at V came to 1 base and at J to 9 bases, leaving 0 bases not matched to a gene. The germline gives CDR1 SGHTA, CDR2 FQGTGA. Sequencing used immunoSEQ multiplex PCR; TCRdb keeps in-frame clones, though not all of them. The sample contains tens of thousands of clones, more than 75% of which appear only once. Chemo-refractory metastatic non-small-cell lung cancer patients underwent focal radiation alongside CTLA-4 blockade with ipilimumab. Sample: peripheral blood, taken from a patient treated with radiotherapy plus ipilimumab. The chain employs TRBV7-3 and TRBJ2-1, with 10 bases aligning to TRBD2. This clonotype originated in a human donor with non-small cell lung cancer who had stable disease on radiotherapy plus ipilimumab. The CDR3 reads CASSLIAGGEQFF. The CDR3 DNA follows: TGTGCCAGCAGCTTAATAGCGGGGGGTGAGCAGTTCTTC. The variable domain in full, with the rest retrieved from reference TRBV7-3 and TRBJ2-1, is GAGVSQTPSNKVTEKGKYVELRCDPISGHTALYWYRQSLGQGPEFLIYFQGTGAADDSGLPNDRFFAVRPEGSVSTLKIQRTERGDSAVYLCASSLIAGGEQFFGPGTRLTVL.